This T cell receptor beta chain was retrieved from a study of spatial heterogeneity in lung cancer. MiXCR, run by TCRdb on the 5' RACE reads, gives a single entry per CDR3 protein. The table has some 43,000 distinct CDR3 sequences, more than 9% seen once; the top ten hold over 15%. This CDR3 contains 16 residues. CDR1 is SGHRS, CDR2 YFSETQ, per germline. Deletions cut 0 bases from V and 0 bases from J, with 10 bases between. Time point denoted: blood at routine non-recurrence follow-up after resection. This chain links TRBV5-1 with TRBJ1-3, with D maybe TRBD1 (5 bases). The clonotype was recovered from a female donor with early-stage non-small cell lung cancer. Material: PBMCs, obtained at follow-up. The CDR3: CASSLDGAYSGNTIYF. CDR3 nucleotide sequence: TGCGCCAGCAGCTTGGATGGGGCCTACTCTGGAAACACCATATATTTT.